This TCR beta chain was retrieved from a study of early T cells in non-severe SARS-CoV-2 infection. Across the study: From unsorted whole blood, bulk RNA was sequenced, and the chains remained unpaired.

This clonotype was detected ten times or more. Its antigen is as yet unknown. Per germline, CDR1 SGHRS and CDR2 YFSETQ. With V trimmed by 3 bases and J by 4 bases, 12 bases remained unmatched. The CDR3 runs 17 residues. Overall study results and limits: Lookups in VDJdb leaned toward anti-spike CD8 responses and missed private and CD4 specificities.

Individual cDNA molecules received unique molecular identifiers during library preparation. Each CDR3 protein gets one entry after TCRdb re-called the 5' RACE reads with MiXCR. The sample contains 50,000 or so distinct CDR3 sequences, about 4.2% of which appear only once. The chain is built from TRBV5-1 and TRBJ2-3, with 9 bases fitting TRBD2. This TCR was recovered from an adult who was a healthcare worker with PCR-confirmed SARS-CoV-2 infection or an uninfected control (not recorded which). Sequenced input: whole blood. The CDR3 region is CASSWSPSGGRSDTQYF. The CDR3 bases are TGCGCCAGCAGCTGGTCACCGAGCGGGGGGAGGTCAGATACGCAGTATTTT.